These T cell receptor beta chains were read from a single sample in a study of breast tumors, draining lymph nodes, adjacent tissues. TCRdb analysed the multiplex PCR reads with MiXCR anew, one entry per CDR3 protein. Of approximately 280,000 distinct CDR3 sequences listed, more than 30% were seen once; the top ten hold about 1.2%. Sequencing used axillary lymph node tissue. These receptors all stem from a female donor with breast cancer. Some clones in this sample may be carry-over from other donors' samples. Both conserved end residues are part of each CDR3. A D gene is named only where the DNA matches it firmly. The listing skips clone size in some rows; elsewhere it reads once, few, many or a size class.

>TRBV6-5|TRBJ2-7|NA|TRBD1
CASSRQGQGWDEQCF
TGTGCCAGCAGCAGACAGGGACAGGGCTGGGACGAGCAGTGCTTC
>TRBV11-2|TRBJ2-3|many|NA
CASSLGSRGSDTQYF
TGTGCCAGCAGCTTAGGATCTCGAGGCTCAGATACGCAGTATTTT
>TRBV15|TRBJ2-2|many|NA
CATSRDRQRAGELFF
TGTGCCACCAGCAGAGATAGACAAAGGGCCGGGGAGCTGTTTTTT
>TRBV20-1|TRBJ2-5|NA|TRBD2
CSARAGTSGSQETQYF
TGCAGTGCTAGAGCTGGGACTAGCGGGTCCCAAGAGACCCAGTACTTC
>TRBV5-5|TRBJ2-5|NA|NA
CASSLGAAPRETQYF
TGTGCCAGCAGCTTGGGGGCGGCCCCCCGGGAGACCCAGTACTTC
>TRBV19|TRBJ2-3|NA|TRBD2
CADSVPSGAGGTDTQYF
TGTGCCGATAGTGTCCCTTCGGGAGCGGGAGGGACAGATACGCAGTATTTT
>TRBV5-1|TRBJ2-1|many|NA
CASSLLPGPYNEQFF
TGCGCCAGCAGCTTGTTGCCAGGGCCGTACAATGAGCAGTTCTTC
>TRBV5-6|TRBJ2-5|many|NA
CASSLVPAGYQETQYF
TGTGCCAGCAGCTTGGTTCCAGCCGGGTACCAAGAGACCCAGTACTTC
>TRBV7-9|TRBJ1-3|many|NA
CASSPDVGAGNTIYF
TGTGCCAGCAGCCCGGACGTAGGGGCTGGAAACACCATATATTTT
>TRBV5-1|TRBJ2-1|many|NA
CASSLGTGHPNEQFF
TGCGCCAGCAGCTTGGGGACGGGACACCCCAATGAGCAGTTCTTC
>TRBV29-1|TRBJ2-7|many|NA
CSVSAGLRDEQYF
TGCAGCGTTTCGGCAGGGTTAAGAGACGAGCAGTACTTC
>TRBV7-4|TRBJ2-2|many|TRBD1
CASSFEISVGTGDTGELFF
TGTGCCAGCAGCTTTGAGATATCCGTGGGGACAGGGGACACCGGGGAGCTGTTTTTT
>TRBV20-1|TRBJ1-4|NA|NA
CSARRTARSKNEKLFF
TGCAGTGCTAGAAGGACAGCACGCTCTAAGAACGAAAAACTGTTTTTT
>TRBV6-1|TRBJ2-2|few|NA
CASSEYNTGELFF
TGTGCCAGCAGTGAATATAACACCGGGGAGCTGTTTTTT
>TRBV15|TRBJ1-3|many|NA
CATSSPLRNTIYF
TGTGCCACCAGCAGCCCCCTGAGAAACACCATATATTTT
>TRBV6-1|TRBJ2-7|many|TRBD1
CAGRRQGNEQYF
TGTGCCGGCCGGAGACAGGGCAACGAGCAGTACTTC
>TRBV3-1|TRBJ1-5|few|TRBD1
CASSQGTGRNQPQHF
TGTGCCAGCAGCCAAGGGACAGGGCGAAATCAGCCCCAGCATTTT
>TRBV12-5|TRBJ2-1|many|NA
CASGVGPGWNEQFF
TGTGCTAGTGGGGTAGGGCCGGGATGGAATGAGCAGTTCTTC
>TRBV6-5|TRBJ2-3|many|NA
CASSRGGDTQYF
TGTGCCAGCAGTAGAGGGGGGGATACGCAGTATTTT
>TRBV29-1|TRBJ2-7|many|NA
CSVEVGRSYEQYF
TGCAGCGTTGAGGTCGGCAGAAGCTACGAGCAGTACTTC
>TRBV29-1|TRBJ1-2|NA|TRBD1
CSAVGRTGGVLGYTF
TGCAGCGCTGTTGGGAGGACAGGGGGGGTTTTGGGCTACACCTTC
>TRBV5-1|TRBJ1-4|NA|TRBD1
CASSLAGGVEKLFF
TGCGCCAGCAGCTTGGCAGGGGGCGTTGAAAAACTGTTTTTT
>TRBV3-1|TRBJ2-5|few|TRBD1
CASSHTDRGQETQYF
TGTGCCAGCAGCCACACAGACAGGGGTCAAGAGACCCAGTACTTC
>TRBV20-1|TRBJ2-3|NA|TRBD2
CSAGGDTQYF
TGCAGTGCTGGGGGGGACACGCAGTATTTT
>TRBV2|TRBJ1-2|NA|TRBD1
CASRTGGEYGYTF
TGTGCCAGTCGGACAGGGGGAGAATATGGCTACACCTTC
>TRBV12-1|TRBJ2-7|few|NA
CASSFGQGSSYEQYF
NA
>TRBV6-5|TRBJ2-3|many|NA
CASSQRSGTDTQYF
TGTGCCAGCAGCCAAAGATCGGGCACAGATACGCAGTATTTT
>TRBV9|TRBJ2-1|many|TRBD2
CASSVGPGTSGRSSYNEQFF
TGTGCCAGCAGCGTAGGCCCTGGGACTAGCGGGCGTAGCTCCTACAATGAGCAGTTCTTC
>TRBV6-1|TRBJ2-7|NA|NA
CASSENTYGSYEQYF
TGTGCCAGCAGTGAAAACACCTACGGGAGTTACGAGCAGTACTTC
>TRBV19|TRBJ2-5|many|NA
CASSITVQQETQYF
TGTGCCAGTAGTATCACAGTCCAACAAGAGACCCAGTACTTC
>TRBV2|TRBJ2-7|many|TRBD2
CASSALAGEIDEQYF
TGTGCCAGCAGTGCACTAGCGGGAGAGATTGACGAGCAGTACTTC
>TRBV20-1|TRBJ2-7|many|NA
CSAGGTPPYEQYF
TGCAGTGCTGGGGGTACTCCCCCCTACGAGCAGTACTTC
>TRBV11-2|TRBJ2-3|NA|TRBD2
CASSSGGFRADTQYF
TGTGCCAGCAGCTCGGGGGGTTTTAGGGCAGATACGCAGTATTTT
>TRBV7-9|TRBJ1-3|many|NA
CASRFGGVSSGNTIYF
TGTGCCAGCAGGTTCGGTGGGGTTAGCTCTGGAAACACCATATATTTT
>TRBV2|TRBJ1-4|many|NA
CASTLGRTNEKLFF
TGTGCCAGCACCTTGGGCAGGACTAATGAAAAACTGTTTTTT
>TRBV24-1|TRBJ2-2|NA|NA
CATSSFSGDTGELFF
TGTGCCACCAGCAGCTTTTCAGGGGACACCGGGGAGCTGTTTTTT
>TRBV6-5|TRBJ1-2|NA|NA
CASSHSVGPRYGYTF
TGTGCCAGCAGTCACTCTGTGGGGCCGAGGTATGGCTACACCTTC